The subject of this entry is one T cell receptor (beta chain). Its antigen is unknown. The CDR3 loop spans 17 amino acids. V was pared by 6 bases and J by 3 bases, with 7 bases of the junction left unmatched. CDR1 is MDHEN, CDR2 SYDVKM, per germline. Only in-frame clones appear in the TCRdb table, and some are missing; sequencing was by immunoSEQ multiplex PCR. This table has about 160,000 clones, roughly nine tenths appearing once. This entry comes from a study of cytomegalovirus exposure and HLA in healthy donors. Study-level information: According to later analysis, the same platform produced the roughly 110 validation and 600 to 800 first-cohort repertoires.

The study's findings and limits: Rare TCR sequences predominated, though certain public TCRs were found in many donors. Reports showed the classifier diagnosing cytomegalovirus status with high specificity and sensitivity. The study flagged 150 to 200 TCR beta chains as cytomegalovirus-associated.

The origin of this receptor is a woman aged 25 to 39 in good health and CMV-seronegative. Material for sequencing was PBMCs. The rearrangement uses TRBV28 and TRBJ2-1; the match to TRBD2 covers 14 bases. For the CDR3, the DNA is TGTGCCAGCAGCCCTGGGACTAGCGGGGGTCTCTACAATGAGCAGTTCTTC. Translating gives CASSPGTSGGLYNEQFF.